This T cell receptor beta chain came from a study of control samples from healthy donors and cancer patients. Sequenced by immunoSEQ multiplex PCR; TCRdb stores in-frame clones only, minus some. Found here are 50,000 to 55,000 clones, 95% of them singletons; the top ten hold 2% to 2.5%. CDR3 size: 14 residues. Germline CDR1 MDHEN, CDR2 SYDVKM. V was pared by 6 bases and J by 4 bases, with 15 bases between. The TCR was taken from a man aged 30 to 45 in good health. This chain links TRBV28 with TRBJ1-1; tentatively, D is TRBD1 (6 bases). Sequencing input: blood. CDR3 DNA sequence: TGTGCCAGCAGGATGACAGGAGCGGGCACTGAAGCTTTCTTT. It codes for CASRMTGAGTEAFF.